The 25 T cell receptor beta chains below come from one sample, sequenced in a study of T cells expressing NK-cell markers. TCRdb reprocessed the 5' RACE reads and keeps a single row for each CDR3 protein, giving no DNA. Its listing shows over 250,000 distinct CDR3 sequences. Sequencing input: blood T cells: a sorted CD56 or NKG2C T cell subset, CD4+ or CD8+ T cells, or bulk PBMC T cells (not recorded which). These receptors all come from a woman aged 18-69 years in good health.

The chain employs TRBV20-1 and TRBJ2-1; TCRdb proposes TRBD2, but this gene call is untestable without DNA. The germline gives CDR1 DFQATT, CDR2 SNEGSKA (reference sequence). The CDR3 has 13 amino acids. CDR3 residues: CSASSSGFGEQFF.

The chain has TRBV4-3 and TRBJ2-1; TCRdb names TRBD1, which stays unverified in the absence of DNA. The CDR3 covers 18 residues. Germline V CDR1 and CDR2: LGHNA, YSLEER. The CDR3 spells CASSQDIRDRSLYNEQFF.

The V and J genes are TRBV3-1 and TRBJ2-1; no DNA is available, so the TRBD1 call from TCRdb remains unchecked. Germline V gene sequence: CDR1 LGHDT, CDR2 YNNKEL (reference sequence). The CDR3 spans 13 residues. The CDR3: CASSQGRGGEQFF.

The rearrangement uses TRBV20-1 and TRBJ2-2. CDR1 and CDR2 from the germline V gene are DFQATT and SNEGSKA (reference sequence). The CDR3 runs to 14 residues. The chain's CDR3 is CSARHLQNTGELFF.

The V and J genes are TRBV20-1 and TRBJ2-7; TCRdb proposes TRBD2, but this gene call is untestable without DNA. Germline V gene data show CDR1 as DFQATT and CDR2 as SNEGSKA (reference sequence). CDR3 length equals 15 residues. This CDR3 reads CSAGSTSGKTYEQYF.

The chain carries TRBV5-1 and TRBJ2-5; with no DNA, the TCRdb D assignment of TRBD2 cannot be verified. The germline gives CDR1 SGHRS, CDR2 YFSETQ. This CDR3 has 15 residues. The CDR3 sequence: CASGSAGRSQETQYF.

V and J are TRBV12-3 or TRBV12-4 and TRBJ2-3; lacking DNA, the TRBD2 call made by TCRdb goes unchecked. CDR3 length equals 15 residues. The CDR3 sequence is CASSLGGGVTDTQYF.

The rearrangement uses TRBV20-1 and TRBJ2-7. Germline V gene data show CDR1 as DFQATT and CDR2 as SNEGSKA (reference sequence). The CDR3 sequence is 11 residues long. The CDR3 region is CGAPFLRGQYF.

V gene TRBV10-3 combines with J gene TRBJ2-1; TCRdb designates TRBD2, a call that cannot be tested without DNA. Per the germline V gene, CDR1 is ENHRY and CDR2 is SYGVKD. The CDR3 spans 17 residues. This CDR3 is CAISEREREGSYNEQFF.

The chain couples TRBV21-1 to TRBJ2-1; there is no DNA to check the TCRdb D call of TRBD1. TRBV21-1 is a recognized pseudogene. The length of the CDR3 is 13 residues. CDR3 amino acids: CASSTPQGYEQFF.

The chain carries TRBV7-2 and TRBJ2-5; checking the TCRdb D call of TRBD1 is not possible without DNA. The germline V gene encodes CDR1 SGHTA and CDR2 FQGNSA. The CDR3 is 12 residues long. This CDR3 reads CASSSPGETQYF.

The V gene is TRBV20-1, the J gene TRBJ2-7; the TCRdb D gene call, TRBD1, has no DNA to confirm it. Per germline, CDR1 DFQATT and CDR2 SNEGSKA (reference sequence). CDR3 length: 15 amino acids. The chain's CDR3 is CSAPGQRSKTGEQYF.

The V gene is TRBV5-4, the J gene TRBJ1-6; TCRdb's assignment of TRBD1 cannot be checked, as there is no DNA. Germline CDR1 and CDR2: SGHNT and YYREEE (reference sequence). The CDR3 extends over 15 amino acids. The CDR3 is CASSSRQAPNSPLHF.

CDR3: CASSSNWGALDYGYTF. The chain employs TRBV7-2 and TRBJ1-2; TCRdb returns TRBD1, unconfirmable since there is no DNA. This CDR3 contains 16 residues. The germline V gene encodes CDR1 SGHTA and CDR2 FQGNSA.

The V call is TRBV6-1, the J call TRBJ1-2; TCRdb outputs TRBD1, but without DNA this stays unchecked. Germline CDR1 reads MNHNS; CDR2 reads SASEGT. This CDR3 contains 12 residues. CDR3 loop: CASRQDRPGYTF.

The V and J genes are TRBV27 and TRBJ2-1. The CDR3 covers 13 residues. Germline V lookup: CDR1 MNHEY, CDR2 SMNVEV (reference sequence). This CDR3 reads CASTESSYNEQFF.

The chain links TRBV5-1 to TRBJ2-2. Germline CDR1 reads SGHRS; CDR2 reads YFSETQ. There are 14 residues in the CDR3. The CDR3 is CASSLQTAPRELFF.

The V gene is TRBV7-3, the J gene TRBJ2-3; checking the TCRdb D call of TRBD2 is not possible without DNA. The V gene's germline CDR1 is SGHTA and CDR2 FQGTGA. CDR3 length equals 16 residues. The CDR3 loop reads CASSLRGRAREDTQYF.

V gene TRBV6-1 combines with J gene TRBJ2-1; with no DNA, the TCRdb D assignment of TRBD1 cannot be verified. Looked up from germline, CDR1 is MNHNS and CDR2 is SASEGT. CDR3 length: 16 amino acids. The CDR3 sequence is CASSPTGQGGDNEQFF.

The chain employs TRBV7-8 and TRBJ2-5; no DNA is available, so the TRBD1 call from TCRdb remains unchecked. This CDR3 is built from 13 residues. Germline V gene lookup returns CDR1 SGHVS and CDR2 FQNEAQ. Here the CDR3 reads CASSQGGQETQYF.

The chain recombines TRBV7-9 with TRBJ2-1; lacking DNA, the TRBD1 call made by TCRdb goes unchecked. The CDR3 extends over 12 amino acids. Germline lookup yields CDR1 SEHNR and CDR2 FQNEAQ (reference sequence). CDR3 in amino acids: CASSLVRDEQFF.

The rearrangement links TRBV28 to TRBJ2-7; the TCRdb call, TRBD2, lacks DNA for checking. The germline V gene has CDR1 MDHEN and CDR2 SYDVKM. The CDR3 has 12 residues. CDR3 protein: CASSLRRVEQYF.

This chain connects TRBV29-1 to TRBJ2-4. Germline V gives CDR1 SQVTM, CDR2 ANQGSEA. This CDR3 has 11 amino acids. The CDR3 sequence: CSALYMNIQYF.

The V and J genes are TRBV28 and TRBJ2-3. CDR1 is MDHEN, CDR2 SYDVKM, per germline. CDR3 length equals 15 residues. CDR3: CASSWDWASTDTQYF.

This chain links TRBV3-1 with TRBJ1-1. CDR1 and CDR2 from the germline V gene are LGHDT and YNNKEL (reference sequence). This CDR3 is built from 13 residues. The CDR3 here is CASSQHGYGEAFF.